The 8 T cell receptor beta chains reported below all come from one sample, sequenced in a study of T cells after yellow fever vaccination (dated by TCRdb to about 2019). The treatment or condition tag for this specimen amounts to: live attenuated yellow fever vaccine strain. Library generation was performed with 5' RACE. Sequencing was carried out with an Illumina HiSeq 2500. Through fastp at Q25 and MiXCR, TCRdb rebuilt clones from the public reads, retaining in-frame beta chains. Rows matching on CDR3 protein sequence are summarized as one entry with the most common DNA and genes. This sample lists 65,000 to 90,000 distinct CDR3 sequences; roughly 7.7% were detected once. The ten largest account for approximately 42% of the sample. Sequencing was performed on CD8+ T cells sorted from PBMCs, taken on the day of the yellow fever booster vaccination. The receptors were gathered from a man between 25 and 39 years old who received the YFV17D yellow fever vaccine.

This clonotype was found many times. The rearrangement links TRBV6-4 to TRBJ2-7; TRBD2 matches at 9 bases. CDR1 is MRHNA and CDR2 is SNTAGT in the germline V gene. The CDR3 totals 14 residues. V was pared by 7 bases and J by 3 bases, with 7 bases of the junction left unmatched. CDR3 sequence (DNA): TGTGCCAGCAACCTGGGACTAGCAAACTACGAGCAGTACTTC. It codes for CASNLGLANYEQYF.

At least ten counts were recorded for this clonotype. The J gene is TRBJ2-5, the V gene TRBV7-9, with D perhaps matching TRBD1 (5 bases). V lost 5 bases, J lost 5 bases, and 18 bases lay in between. Per germline, CDR1 SEHNR and CDR2 FQNEAQ (reference sequence). There are 15 residues in the CDR3. The CDR3 reads CASSTQDGRTETQYF. The CDR3 DNA reads as TGTGCCAGCAGCACACAGGACGGAAGAACGGAGACCCAGTACTTC.

The rearrangement links TRBV29-1 to TRBJ2-1; 9 positions agree with TRBD2. J gave up 3 bases and V 2 bases, and 8 bases lay outside the gene matches. Per the germline V gene, CDR1 is SQVTM and CDR2 is ANQGSEA. The CDR3 length is 16 residues. Written as DNA, the CDR3 is TGCAGCGTTGAACCCTCTAGCGGGAACGACTACAATGAGCAGTTCTTC. This encodes CSVEPSSGNDYNEQFF.

This clonotype was seen more than once but under ten times. The chain links TRBV6-2 or TRBV6-3 to TRBJ2-2; no clear D. V was shortened by 7 bases and J by 4 bases, with 4 bases between the two germline ends. The CDR3 extends over 11 amino acids. Germline loops: CDR1 MNHEY, CDR2 SVGEGT. In nucleotides, the CDR3 is TGTGCCAGCACGTTCACCGGGGAGCTGTTTTTT. Amino acid sequence: CASTFTGELFF.

This clonotype was seen at least ten times. The rearrangement joins TRBV4-3 to TRBJ2-1; D call uncertain. The ends were cut back, 0 bases at V and 4 bases at J, with 16 bases in the middle. This CDR3 region has 17 residues. Germline CDR1 is LGHNA and CDR2 is YSLEER. The CDR3 coding sequence is TGCGCCAGCAGCCAAGATTTCGTCAGGAATGGGTACAATGAGCAGTTCTTC. It codes for CASSQDFVRNGYNEQFF.

This clonotype turned up a few times. The chain recombines TRBV24-1 with TRBJ2-1; 8 bases fit TRBD1. This CDR3 region has 15 residues. The germline gives CDR1 KGHDR, CDR2 SFDVKD. J was trimmed by 8 bases and V by 4 bases; bases with no gene match: 9. The CDR3 loop reads CATSEGTGLGHEQFF. The DNA for the CDR3 is TGTGCCACCAGTGAGGGGACAGGCTTGGGTCATGAGCAGTTCTTC.

This clonotype turned up a few times. The chain has TRBV20-1 and TRBJ1-5, with unresolved D. Trimming removed 0 bases from V and 3 bases from J, with 9 bases in between. Germline V gene data show CDR1 as DFQATT and CDR2 as SNEGSKA (reference sequence). The CDR3 runs 14 residues. The CDR3: CSARDLRDNQPQHF. CDR3 bases: TGCAGTGCTAGAGATCTCCGGGACAATCAGCCCCAGCATTTT.

By sample fraction, this clonotype is medium-sized (0.01 to 0.1%). The V call is TRBV5-1, the J call TRBJ2-1, with D perhaps matching TRBD1 or TRBD2 (5 bases each). Germline V gives CDR1 SGHRS, CDR2 YFSETQ. CDR3 length equals 16 residues. Trimming took 0 bases from V and 8 from J, leaving 18 bases between them. For the CDR3, the DNA is TGCGCCAGCAGCTTGGCCGGGACCTCCGGCGGCTATGAGCAGTTCTTC. Its translation: CASSLAGTSGGYEQFF.